The 22 T cell receptor beta chains given below trace back to one sample, sequenced in a study of control samples from healthy donors and cancer patients. Produced via immunoSEQ multiplex PCR; TCRdb's table is partial and in-frame only. Seen here are 100,000 to 150,000 clones, almost 95% observed once, and the top ten hold approximately 0.58%. Source material: PBMCs. The receptors originated from a man aged 80 or over with head and neck cancer.

The rearrangement uses TRBV4-1 and TRBJ1-3, with TRBD1 matching over 7 bases. Trimming took 5 bases from V and 2 from J; bases not matched to a gene: 9. The CDR3 spans 16 residues. CDR1 is MGHRA and CDR2 is YSYEKL in the germline V gene. DNA for the CDR3: TGCGCCAGCAGCACCATGGGACAGACGACTGGAAACACCATATATTTT. Its translation: CASSTMGQTTGNTIYF.

The DNA for the CDR3 is TGTGCCAGAGAACCAACGGCGATTAGCGGGGGGGCTGCCGGCACAGATACGCAGTATTTT. It codes for CAREPTAISGGAAGTDTQYF. The chain recombines TRBV9 with TRBJ2-3; TRBD2 matches 11 bases. The germline gives CDR1 SGDLS, CDR2 YYNGEE. Losses at the gene ends were 8 bases for V and 1 base for J; bases not matched to a gene: 21. There are 20 residues in the CDR3.

The chain recombines TRBV18 with TRBJ1-6; 9 nucleotides match TRBD1. The CDR3 has 16 amino acids. Trimming cost V 3 bases and J 10 bases; bases outside gene matches: 10. The germline V gene has CDR1 KGHSH and CDR2 LQKENI. The CDR3 DNA reads TGTGCCAGCTCACCCACGGACAGGGGCCTCGGATCACCCCTCCACTTT. Its translation is CASSPTDRGLGSPLHF.

The chain carries TRBV15 and TRBJ1-2; D remains unclear. Germline CDR1 is LNHNV and CDR2 is YYDKDF (reference sequence). The CDR3 spans 12 residues. With 0 bases removed from V and 8 bases from J, the gap between germline ends came to 7 bases. This chain's CDR3 is CATSRDGVGYTF. CDR3 coding DNA: TGTGCCACCAGCAGAGATGGGGTGGGCTACACCTTC.

The chain joins TRBV5-5 to TRBJ2-3; either TRBD1 or TRBD2 may fit D (5 bases each). The CDR3 is 15 residues long. Trimming stripped 1 base from V and 5 bases from J, with 14 bases between. CDR1 is SGHKS, CDR2 YYEKEE, per germline (reference sequence). CDR3 amino acids: CASSLISGAGDTQYF. In DNA, the CDR3 is TGTGCCAGCAGCTTGATATCCGGGGCTGGAGATACGCAGTATTTT.

The chain combines TRBV30 with TRBJ1-3; no clear D. Germline V gene lookup returns CDR1 GTSNPN and CDR2 SVGIG (reference sequence). Trimming removed 6 bases at V and 0 bases at J, with 12 bases between. The CDR3 is 14 amino acids. In DNA, the CDR3 is TGTGCCTGTACAGCCGGAAGCTCTGGAAACACCATATATTTT. This sequence encodes CACTAGSSGNTIYF.

The rearrangement joins TRBV19 to TRBJ2-7, with 8 bases that match TRBD1. CDR1 is LNHDA, CDR2 SQIVND, per germline (reference sequence). This CDR3 contains 16 residues. J lost 7 bases, V lost 3 bases, and 14 bases had no gene match. Written as DNA, the CDR3 is TGTGCCAGTAGTATTCGGGCAGGGGGCTCCTCGGGAGAGCAGTACTTC. It is translated as CASSIRAGGSSGEQYF.

The rearrangement links TRBV5-1 to TRBJ2-7; D is perhaps TRBD2 (5 bases). This CDR3 comprises 13 residues. CDR1 and CDR2 from the germline V gene are SGHRS and YFSETQ. The V end lost 3 bases, the J end lost 9 bases, and 16 bases lay between the germline ends. The CDR3 DNA is TGCGCCAGCAGCTCTATGGACGCGGGTGCGCAGTACTTC. Translating it yields CASSSMDAGAQYF.

V gene TRBV10-1 combines with J gene TRBJ2-5; D assignment may be TRBD1 or TRBD2 (5 bases each). With 7 bases removed from V and 10 bases from J, the gap between germline ends came to 25 bases. Per the germline V gene, CDR1 is WNHNN and CDR2 is SYGVQD (reference sequence). This CDR3 is 15 amino acids long. CDR3: CASIPGPPSREGQYF. CDR3 nucleotides: TGCGCCAGCATTCCGGGACCCCCAAGTAGAGAGGGCCAGTACTTC.

The V and J genes are TRBV2 and TRBJ2-7; D not certain. V was shortened by 4 bases and J by 3 bases, with 1 base between the two germline ends. Germline CDR1 is SNHLY and CDR2 is FYNNEI. The CDR3 loop spans 10 amino acids. CDR3 DNA sequence: TGTGCCAGCAGTGGCTACGAGCAGTACTTC. Amino acids: CASSGYEQYF. The variable domain in full, with the rest retrieved from reference TRBV2 and TRBJ2-7, is EPEVTQTPSHQVTQMGQEVILRCVPISNHLYFYWYRQILGQKVEFLVSFYNNEISEKSEIFDDQFSVERPDGSNFTLKIRSTKLEDSAMYFCASSGYEQYFGPGTRLTVT.

This clone occurred once. The genes are TRBV27 and TRBJ1-5, with a weak D call TRBD1 (5 bases). The CDR3 has 17 amino acids. V shed 0 bases and J shed 1 base, with 13 bases lying between them. Germline V gives CDR1 MNHEY, CDR2 SMNVEV (reference sequence). For the CDR3, the DNA is TGTGCCAGCAGTTTATCGGGGACCGCGTCCAGCAATCAGCCCCAGCATTTT. It is translated as CASSLSGTASSNQPQHF.

The rearrangement uses TRBV30 and TRBJ2-7; D possibly corresponds to TRBD1 (5 bases). In germline, CDR1 is GTSNPN, CDR2 SVGIG (reference sequence). This CDR3 comprises 15 residues. Trimming shortened V by 0 bases and J by 3 bases, and 15 bases separated the two germline ends. CDR3 sequence reads: CAWSVLPAGIYEQYF. The CDR3 coding sequence is TGTGCCTGGAGTGTACTACCGGCAGGGATCTACGAGCAGTACTTC.

The V and J genes are TRBV25-1 and TRBJ1-6; D is ambiguous. The germline V gene encodes CDR1 MGHDK and CDR2 SYGVNS. The germline V and J ends were trimmed by 5 bases and 2 bases, with 16 bases remaining between them. CDR3 size: 17 residues. Here the CDR3 reads CASSSGLKLTYNSPLHF. In nucleotides, the CDR3 is TGTGCCAGCAGTTCCGGACTCAAACTGACCTATAATTCACCCCTCCACTTT.

A note on this clone: A junction boundary mismatches the germline segment, possibly from a read error. The V call is TRBV12-3 or TRBV12-4, the J call TRBJ2-7; D could derive from TRBD1 or TRBD2 (5 bases each). The CDR3 spans 13 residues. CDR3 protein: CASSLQGRDEQNF. The CDR3 nucleotides read TGTGCCAGCAGTTTACAGGGTCGGGACGAGCAGAACTTC.

This clone was counted a single time. The rearrangement joins TRBV19 to TRBJ2-4, with TRBD2 matching 13 bases. The CDR3 loop spans 18 amino acids. The germline V gene encodes CDR1 LNHDA and CDR2 SQIVND (reference sequence). V shed 3 bases and J 0 bases; nucleotides not matched to a gene: 5. This chain's CDR3 is CASSMGLAGPLAKNIQYF. CDR3 bases: TGTGCCAGTAGTATGGGACTAGCGGGACCCCTAGCCAAAAACATTCAGTACTTC.

The V gene is TRBV6-6, the J gene TRBJ1-2, with D uncertain. The CDR3 runs to 14 residues. Germline values: CDR1 MNHNY, CDR2 SVGAGI (reference sequence). Between the trimmed V and J ends, which lost 0 bases and 5 bases, there was a span of 10 bases. This CDR3 is CASSYSMADYGYTF. The CDR3 bases are TGTGCCAGCAGTTACTCGATGGCGGATTATGGCTACACCTTC.

The J gene is TRBJ2-7, the V gene TRBV7-9; D ambiguous. Trimming pared 3 bases from V and 6 bases from J, leaving 9 bases between. The CDR3 loop spans 12 amino acids. Germline V CDR1 and CDR2: SEHNR, FQNEAQ (reference sequence). CDR3 protein: CASSLGWFEQYF. The CDR3 DNA sequence: TGTGCCAGCAGCTTGGGATGGTTCGAGCAGTACTTC. Together with reference TRBV7-9 and TRBJ2-7, the CDR3 gives the full variable domain: DTGVSQNPRHKITKRGQNVTFRCDPISEHNRLYWYRQTLGQGPEFLTYFQNEAQLEKSRLLSDRFSAERPKGSFSTLEIQRTEQGDSAMYLCASSLGWFEQYFGPGTRLTVT.

This clone was seen only once. The genes are TRBV7-8 and TRBJ1-6; D perhaps matches TRBD1 (5 bases). Trimming cost V 4 bases and J 0 bases, with 13 bases left between them. The germline gives CDR1 SGHVS, CDR2 FQNEAQ. The CDR3 is 17 residues long. The CDR3 reads CASSSFGGSSYNSPLHF. The CDR3 nucleotides read TGTGCCAGCAGCTCATTCGGGGGAAGCTCCTATAATTCACCCCTCCACTTT.

This chain links TRBV5-1 with TRBJ1-1; D might be TRBD1 (6 bases). Germline V lookup: CDR1 SGHRS, CDR2 YFSETQ. V shed 6 bases and J shed 0 bases, with 15 bases lying between them. The CDR3 spans 15 residues. CDR3 in amino acids: CASKIRGGLNTEAFF. The CDR3 bases are TGCGCCAGCAAAATCAGGGGAGGGCTGAACACTGAAGCTTTCTTT.

In its sample, this clone was seen once. This sequence joins TRBV6-1 and TRBJ2-3; D may be TRBD2 (6 bases). This CDR3 contains 16 residues. The germline V and J ends were trimmed by 0 bases and 1 base, with 11 bases remaining between them. Germline V gives CDR1 MNHNS, CDR2 SASEGT. The CDR3 here is CASSEARASGTDTQYF. In nucleotides, the CDR3 is TGTGCCAGCAGTGAAGCTAGGGCTAGCGGCACAGATACGCAGTATTTT.

The V gene is TRBV28, the J gene TRBJ1-5, with D maybe TRBD1 (5 bases). The germline gives CDR1 MDHEN, CDR2 SYDVKM. Trimming shortened V by 2 bases and J by 5 bases, and 10 bases separated the two germline ends. This CDR3 is 14 amino acids long. In DNA form, the CDR3 reads TGTGCCAGCAGTTTAACAGGTGGCGATCAGCCCCAGCATTTT. Translated, it gives CASSLTGGDQPQHF.

The chain joins TRBV11-3 to TRBJ1-1; no reliable D call. Germline loops: CDR1 SGHNT, CDR2 YENEEA. The length of the CDR3 is 15 residues. The germline V and J ends were trimmed by 5 bases and 4 bases, with 17 bases remaining between them. CDR3 region: CASSPGEGVFTEAFF. The CDR3 DNA is TGTGCCAGCAGCCCCGGCGAGGGAGTATTCACTGAAGCTTTCTTT.